Sequencing of this T cell receptor (beta chain) was carried out in a study of blood T cell repertoires in COVID-19. Per the study methods: Counts of nucleated cells, estimated from reference gene primer amplification, were obtained. Sequencing used immunoSEQ multiplex PCR; TCRdb keeps in-frame clones, though not all of them. V, J and clone size derive from that table, while D and trimming were established from the DNA sequence. The table lists about 350,000 clones, approximately 90% of them singletons, with around 3.3% in the top ten. V was clipped by 2 bases and J by 6 bases, with 11 bases between them. Germline V gene lookup returns CDR1 SGHTA and CDR2 FQGNSA. The CDR3 extends over 13 amino acids.

The sample comprised peripheral blood. V is TRBV7-2 and J is TRBJ2-7; D may be TRBD2 (6 bases). This TCR came from a woman between 18 and 30 years old who had recovered from COVID-19. The CDR3 is CASSLKAGIEQYV. The CDR3 region has the DNA TGTGCCAGCAGCTTAAAGGCGGGAATCGAGCAGTACGTC.